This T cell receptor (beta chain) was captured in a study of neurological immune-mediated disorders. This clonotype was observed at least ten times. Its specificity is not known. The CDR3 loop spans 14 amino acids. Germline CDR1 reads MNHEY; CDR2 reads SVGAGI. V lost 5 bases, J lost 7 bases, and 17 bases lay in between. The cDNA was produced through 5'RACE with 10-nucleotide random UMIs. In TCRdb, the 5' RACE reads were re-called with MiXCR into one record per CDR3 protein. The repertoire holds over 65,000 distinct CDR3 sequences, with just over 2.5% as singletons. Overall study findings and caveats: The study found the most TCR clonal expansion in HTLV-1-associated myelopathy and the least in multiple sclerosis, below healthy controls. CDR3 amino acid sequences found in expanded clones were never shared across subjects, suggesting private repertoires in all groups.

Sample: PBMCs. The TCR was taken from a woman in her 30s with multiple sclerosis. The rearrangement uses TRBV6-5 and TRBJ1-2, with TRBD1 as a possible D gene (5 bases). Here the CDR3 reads CASSVTWDGAGYTF. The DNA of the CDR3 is TGTGCCAGCAGTGTTACATGGGATGGGGCTGGCTACACCTTC.